These T cell receptor beta chains were read from a single sample in a study of T cell therapy after organ transplantation. Assay used: immunoSEQ multiplex PCR; TCRdb lists only in-frame clones, some missing. The sample includes about 18,000 clones, over 75% of them seen just once. Their specific antigens are unknown. Sequencing used CD8+ T cells from blood, obtained after autologous CMV-specific T cell therapy. All receptors derive from a human patient who had received a solid organ transplant and had CMV disease. Some T cells may have originated in the graft donor. Both conserved end residues are part of each CDR3. The D gene is left open where the match is weak. Clone size, where shown, is once, few, many, or a class for clones that have expanded.

CDR3nt	CDR3aa	abundance	d_gene	v_gene	j_gene
TGTGCCAGCAGCTTAGCTTTGGGCTACACCTTC	CASSLALGYTF	.	.	TRBV5-6	TRBJ1-2
TGTGCCAGCAGTTACCGATCTGGCAGTTTTTTCGGCGAGCAGTACTTC	CASSYRSGSFFGEQYF	.	.	TRBV6-6	TRBJ2-7
TGTGCCAGCAGTGCTGATATTGCAGGGGGCTTTTACGAGCAGTACTTC	CASSADIAGGFYEQYF	.	TRBD1	TRBV6-1	TRBJ2-7
TGTGCCAGCAGTTACGGGGCCTTCATCTACGAGCAGTACTTC	CASSYGAFIYEQYF	.	.	TRBV6-6	TRBJ2-7
TGTGCCAGCAGCTTGGGAAGCGGGGGTGGTTACGAGCAGTACTTC	CASSLGSGGGYEQYF	.	TRBD2	TRBV7-2	TRBJ2-7
TGCGCCAGCAGCCCCCGGACTAGTCCGACCTACGAGCAGTACTTC	CASSPRTSPTYEQYF	.	TRBD2	TRBV5-1	TRBJ2-7
TGTGCCAGCAGTATGAGGACAGATGGCTACACCTTC	CASSMRTDGYTF	once	.	TRBV6-1	TRBJ1-2
TGTGCCAGCAGACGCGTAGGGGGCGAGAACACTGAAGCTTTCTTT	CASRRVGGENTEAFF	.	TRBD1	TRBV7-9	TRBJ1-1
TGTGCCAGCAGCTTACTCACCAGTTATGGCTACACCTTC	CASSLLTSYGYTF	.	.	TRBV7-2	TRBJ1-2
TGTGCCAGCAGCTTAGGGGGACTAGCAGGCTACAATGAGCAGTTCTTC	CASSLGGLAGYNEQFF	.	TRBD2	TRBV11-2	TRBJ2-1
TGTGCCAGCAGTTACGTCATTAATTCACCCCTCCACTTT	CASSYVINSPLHF	.	.	TRBV6-5	TRBJ1-6
TGTGCCTGGAGTTACAGTACCCCCCAAGAGACCCAGTACTTC	CAWSYSTPQETQYF	.	.	TRBV30	TRBJ2-5
TGTGCCAGCAGCAAAACAGGAGCAACTAATTCACCCCTCCACTTT	CASSKTGATNSPLHF	.	.	TRBV6-6	TRBJ1-6
TGTGCCAGTAGTCCGGGATATAACTCTGGAAACACCATATATTTT	CASSPGYNSGNTIYF	few	.	TRBV19	TRBJ1-3
TGTGCCAGCAGTGAACCCGGACAGGGAACCTACGAGCAGTACTTC	CASSEPGQGTYEQYF	.	TRBD1	TRBV2	TRBJ2-7
TGTGCCTGGGGACTCGTTGTCTACGAGCAGTACTTC	CAWGLVVYEQYF	.	.	TRBV30	TRBJ2-7
TGTGCCAGCAGCTTAGTGGGCAGGGGGTCTGGAAACACCATATATTTT	CASSLVGRGSGNTIYF	.	TRBD1	TRBV11-2	TRBJ1-3
TGTGCCAGCAGCTTAGGATCAGACACTAGCAATCAGCCCCAGCATTTT	CASSLGSDTSNQPQHF	.	.	TRBV7-8	TRBJ1-5
TGTGCCAGCACCGACGGCGCTACTGAAGCTTTCTTT	CASTDGATEAFF	.	.	TRBV7-9	TRBJ1-1
TGCGCCAGCAGTGATCTAGCGGAGACCCAGTACTTC	CASSDLAETQYF	.	.	TRBV10-2	TRBJ2-5
TGTGCCAGCAGCGTAGGGGGGGGCCCTAATCAGCCCCAGCATTTT	CASSVGGGPNQPQHF	.	.	TRBV9	TRBJ1-5
TGCGCCAGCAGCCCCCGGGGGCGGAAAATTGACTATGGCTACACCTTC	CASSPRGRKIDYGYTF	once	.	TRBV4-1	TRBJ1-2